These T cell receptor beta chains were read from a single sample in a study of beta chain features in type 1 diabetes. Sequencing was performed with immunoSEQ multiplex PCR; in TCRdb, only in-frame clones are kept and a portion is missing. The profile shows 600,000 to 750,000 clones, roughly an eighth of them singletons. Material for sequencing was naive CD4+ T cells from blood. The receptors originated from a man under 40 with type 1 diabetes. The CDR3 runs from the conserved cysteine through the conserved F or W. Each record gives: V gene, J gene, D gene, clone size, CDR3 protein, CDR3 DNA. A D gene is named only where the DNA matches it firmly. Only part of the rows carry a size: once, few, many, or a class if the clone is expanded.

V gene: TRBV5-4
J gene: TRBJ2-2
D gene: NA
clone size: NA
CDR3 protein: CASSLDPGTGELFF
CDR3 DNA: TGTGCCAGCAGCTTGGATCCGGGGACCGGGGAGCTGTTTTTT

V gene: TRBV27
J gene: TRBJ2-3
D gene: TRBD1
clone size: few
CDR3 protein: CASSPRTGNLGTDTQYF
CDR3 DNA: TGTGCCAGCAGTCCTCGGACAGGGAACCTTGGGACAGATACGCAGTATTTT

V gene: TRBV18
J gene: TRBJ2-1
D gene: NA
clone size: NA
CDR3 protein: CASSPQGGSEQFF
CDR3 DNA: TGTGCCAGCTCACCTCAGGGGGGGAGTGAGCAGTTCTTC

V gene: TRBV28
J gene: TRBJ1-2
D gene: NA
clone size: few
CDR3 protein: CASSSMNYGYTF
CDR3 DNA: TGTGCCAGCAGTTCTATGAACTATGGCTACACCTTC

V gene: TRBV29-1
J gene: TRBJ2-5
D gene: TRBD1
clone size: NA
CDR3 protein: CSGWTGIQETQYF
CDR3 DNA: TGCAGCGGTTGGACAGGTATCCAAGAGACCCAGTACTTC

V gene: TRBV25-1
J gene: TRBJ2-5
D gene: NA
clone size: few
CDR3 protein: CASSELGNQETQYF
CDR3 DNA: TGTGCCAGCAGTGAATTAGGAAATCAAGAGACCCAGTACTTC

V gene: TRBV27
J gene: TRBJ2-3
D gene: NA
clone size: few
CDR3 protein: CASSWRPSSTDTQYF
CDR3 DNA: TGTGCCAGCAGTTGGCGCCCCTCTAGCACAGATACGCAGTATTTT

V gene: TRBV14
J gene: TRBJ2-2
D gene: NA
clone size: NA
CDR3 protein: CASSLTPAGELFF
CDR3 DNA: TGTGCCAGCAGCCTGACGCCCGCCGGGGAGCTGTTTTTT

V gene: TRBV6-5
J gene: TRBJ1-2
D gene: TRBD1
clone size: NA
CDR3 protein: CASRNRDRALGHTF
CDR3 DNA: TGTGCCAGCAGAAACCGGGACAGGGCCCTCGGTCACACCTTC

V gene: TRBV9
J gene: TRBJ2-3
D gene: NA
clone size: few
CDR3 protein: CASSETGTVSTDTQYF
CDR3 DNA: TGTGCCAGCAGCGAAACCGGGACGGTGAGCACAGATACGCAGTATTTT